This TCR beta chain was found in a study of shared clonotypes between healthy human individuals. The wider study: The plates for each donor numbered three CD4 naive, three CD4 memory, two CD8 naive and one CD8 memory. Regarding the study as a whole: The four-donor shared clonotypes exceeded non-shared clonotypes in generation probability, with non-shared ones scoring lower.

Sequencing used immunoSEQ multiplex PCR; TCRdb keeps in-frame clones, though not all of them. The sample gives about 680,000 clones, around 72% of which show up once; around 1.8% is in the top ten. The sample holds a few counts of this clone. What it binds is not known. This CDR3 contains 15 residues. The V gene lost 1 base and the J gene lost 3 bases, with 13 bases spanning the gap. The germline gives CDR1 MGHRA, CDR2 YSYEKL. The sequence was obtained from a woman in her twenties or thirties in good health. This chain uses TRBV4-1 with TRBJ2-7; maybe TRBD2 (7 bases). Sequenced sample: memory CD4+ T cells sorted from blood. The subset denotes: CD45RA-negative fraction. The CDR3 sequence: CASSQVGGRIYEQYF. CDR3 DNA: TGCGCCAGCAGCCAAGTGGGGGGGCGTATCTACGAGCAGTACTTC.